This T cell receptor beta chain stems from a study of cytomegalovirus exposure and HLA in healthy donors. Study-wide context: Within the Caucasian-associated ancestry cluster were roughly 82% of the approximately 400 genotyped donors. Points from the study as a whole: Among the CMV-associated chains, a few were confirmed in vitro as specific for CMV antigens. A further, later analysis showed that HLA-associated TCR beta chains (compared with equally common others) were more clonally expanded. Later work found that TCR association rates differed between HLA loci; DRB1 had the most and HLA-C the fewest.

The PCR employed 60 Vbeta primers together with 13 Jbeta primers. Method: immunoSEQ multiplex PCR; TCRdb's copy keeps in-frame clones and lacks some. The sample carries approximately 210,000 clones, around 82% recorded once. V lost 5 bases and J lost 4; bases outside the gene matches: 5. The CDR3 is 14 residues long. The germline CDR1 and CDR2 sequences are SGHTA and FQGNSA. This clone appeared once. Its antigen is currently unknown. Sequenced input: PBMCs. The gene calls are TRBV7-2 and TRBJ2-3, with 8 bases identical to TRBD1. The TCR originated in a man aged 18 to 29 in good health and CMV-seronegative. The CDR3 DNA reads TGTGCCAGCAGCCGACAGGGGAGCGCAGATACGCAGTATTTT. Protein sequence: CASSRQGSADTQYF.